The subject of this entry is one TCR beta chain. The sample comes from a study of glioma-infiltrating T cells after dendritic cell vaccination. The data were produced by immunoSEQ multiplex PCR, yet TCRdb's version contains in-frame clones alone and is incomplete. Of 80,000 to 100,000 clones listed, approximately 81% are singletons. CDR3 length: 14 amino acids. Germline CDR1 reads SGDLS; CDR2 reads YYNGEE. Trimming shortened V by 0 bases and J by 4 bases, and 10 bases separated the two germline ends. The source of this sequence is a human donor with glioblastoma. The gene calls are TRBV9 and TRBJ1-1; D remains ambiguous. Sequenced material: blood, taken before dendritic cell vaccination. The CDR3 sequence is CASSVVQEGTEAFF. The DNA for the CDR3 is TGTGCCAGCAGCGTAGTTCAGGAGGGCACTGAAGCTTTCTTT.